This T cell receptor beta chain was captured by sequencing in a study of cytomegalovirus exposure and HLA in healthy donors. Background on the study: Tens of millions of unique TCRs from HLA-typed donors were held in an early release of data.

The PCR was carried out with 60 Vbeta primers and 13 Jbeta primers. The protocol was immunoSEQ multiplex PCR, while the TCRdb copy is restricted to in-frame clones and leaves out a portion. The sample table includes some 60,000 clones. With regard to this clone: Antigen: not known.

Germline assignment: CDR1 GTSNPN and CDR2 SVGIG (reference sequence). Trimming removed 3 bases from V and 2 bases from J, with 8 bases in between. The CDR3 has 12 amino acids. Study-level results: A highly shared variant cluster was judged a likely technical artifact. In vitro assays verified that a few CMV-associated chains recognized CMV antigens specifically. V segments that were indistinguishable, TRBV6-2 and TRBV6-3 among them, were omitted from analysis.

The sequence came from a man between 25 and 39 years old in good health and CMV-seropositive. The chain links TRBV30 to TRBJ2-7, with TRBD1 as a possible D gene (5 bases). The specimen sequenced was PBMCs. DNA for the CDR3: TGTGCCTGGAGGGCAGGGACCTACGAGCAGTACTTC. It codes for CAWRAGTYEQYF. Filled out from reference TRBV30 and TRBJ2-7, the complete variable domain reads SQTIHQWPATLVQPVGSPLSLECTVEGTSNPNLYWYRQAAGRGLQLLFYSVGIGQISSEVPQNLSASRPQDRQFILSSKKLLLSDSGFYLCAWRAGTYEQYFGPGTRLTVT.